One sample yielded the 6 T cell receptor beta chains listed below, sequenced in a study of shared clonotypes between healthy human individuals. Assay: immunoSEQ multiplex PCR; the TCRdb copy retains only in-frame clones and omits some. Of hundreds of thousands of clones detected, around 79% appear once; the ten largest clones hold under 15%. Sample: PBMCs. Receptors were obtained from a middle-aged woman in good health. Some clones in this sample may be carry-over from other donors' samples.

CDR3 in DNA: TGTGCCAGCAGGCCTCAATACAATGAGCAGTTCTTC. Protein product: CASRPQYNEQFF. The chain links TRBV2 to TRBJ2-1; the D is unclear. Trimming cost V 6 bases and J 4 bases, with 7 bases left between them. The CDR3 totals 12 residues. Germline CDR1 reads SNHLY; CDR2 reads FYNNEI.

This clone was seen ten or more times. The chain recombines TRBV5-4 with TRBJ2-7; TRBD2 might be the D (5 bases). The CDR3 runs 15 residues. Per germline, CDR1 SGHNT and CDR2 YYREEE (reference sequence). The germline V and J ends were trimmed by 4 bases and 3 bases, with 17 bases remaining between them. CDR3 sequence (DNA): TGTGCCAGCAGCCCGTCTGGAGCGGAAAACTACGAGCAGTACTTC. Translation: CASSPSGAENYEQYF.

This clone was observed once. The V gene is TRBV19, the J gene TRBJ1-2; possible D gene TRBD1, 6 bases. The CDR3 loop spans 15 amino acids. CDR1 LNHDA and CDR2 SQIVND come from the germline V gene (reference sequence). Trimming stripped 4 bases from V and 6 bases from J, with 18 bases between. The CDR3 region is CASSTQGRGRDGYTF. Here the CDR3 DNA reads TGTGCCAGTAGTACACAGGGACGGGGTAGAGATGGCTACACCTTC.

This clone was detected once. This rearrangement joins TRBV4-2 to TRBJ2-5, with unresolved D. The CDR3 length is 13 residues. Trimming took 5 bases from V and 1 from J, leaving 8 bases between them. Germline loops: CDR1 LGHNA, CDR2 YNFKEQ. DNA of the CDR3: TGTGCCAGCAGCGGGTGGGCCCAAGAGACCCAGTACTTC. Its protein product is CASSGWAQETQYF.

V gene TRBV28 combines with J gene TRBJ1-1; D not certain. The CDR3 contains 13 residues. The germline V gene encodes CDR1 MDHEN and CDR2 SYDVKM. Trimming took 5 bases from V and 5 from J, leaving 12 bases between them. DNA of the CDR3: TGTGCCAGCAGTGTGGTACCAAGGACTGAAGCTTTCTTT. Translation: CASSVVPRTEAFF.

This clone was detected many times. V usage is TRBV28 and J usage is TRBJ1-5; 8 positions agree with TRBD1. CDR3 length equals 14 residues. With V trimmed by 4 bases and J by 7 bases, 6 bases remained unmatched. Looked up from germline, CDR1 is MDHEN and CDR2 is SYDVKM. Here the CDR3 DNA reads TGTGCCAGCAGTTCGTCAGGACAGGGACAGCCCCAGCATTTT. This codes for CASSSSGQGQPQHF.